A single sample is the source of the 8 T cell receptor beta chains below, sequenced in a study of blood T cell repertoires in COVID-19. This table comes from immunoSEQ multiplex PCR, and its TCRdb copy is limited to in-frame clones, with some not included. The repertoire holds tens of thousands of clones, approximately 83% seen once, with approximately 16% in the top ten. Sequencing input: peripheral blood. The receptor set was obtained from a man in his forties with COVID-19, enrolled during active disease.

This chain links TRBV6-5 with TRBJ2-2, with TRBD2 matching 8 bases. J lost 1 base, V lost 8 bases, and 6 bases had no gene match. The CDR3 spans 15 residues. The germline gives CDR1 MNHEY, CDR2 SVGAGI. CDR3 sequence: CASSPLAGNTGELFF. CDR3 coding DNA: TGTGCCAGCTCCCCGCTAGCGGGGAACACCGGGGAGCTGTTTTTT.

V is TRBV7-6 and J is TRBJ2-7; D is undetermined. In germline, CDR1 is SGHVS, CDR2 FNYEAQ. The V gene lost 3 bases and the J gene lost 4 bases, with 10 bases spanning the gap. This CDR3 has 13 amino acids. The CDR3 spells CASSLRHQYEQYF. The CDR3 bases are TGTGCCAGCAGCTTGAGGCACCAATACGAGCAGTACTTC.

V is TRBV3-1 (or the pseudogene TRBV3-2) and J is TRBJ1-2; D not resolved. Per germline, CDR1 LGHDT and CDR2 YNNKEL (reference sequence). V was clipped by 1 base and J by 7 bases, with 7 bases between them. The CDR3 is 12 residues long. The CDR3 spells CASSQGAIGYTF. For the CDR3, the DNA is TGTGCCAGCAGCCAAGGTGCGATTGGCTACACCTTC.

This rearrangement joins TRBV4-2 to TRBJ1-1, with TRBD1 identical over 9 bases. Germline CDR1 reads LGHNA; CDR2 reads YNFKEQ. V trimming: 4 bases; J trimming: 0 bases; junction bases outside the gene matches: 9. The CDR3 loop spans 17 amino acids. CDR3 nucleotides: TGTGCCAGCAGCCCTAATACAGGGGGCAGGGTGAACACTGAAGCTTTCTTT. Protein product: CASSPNTGGRVNTEAFF.

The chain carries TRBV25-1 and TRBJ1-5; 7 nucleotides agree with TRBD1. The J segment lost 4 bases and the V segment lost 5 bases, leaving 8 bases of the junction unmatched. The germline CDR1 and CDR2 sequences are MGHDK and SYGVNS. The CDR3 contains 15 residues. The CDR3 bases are TGTGCCAGCAGTCCCGGGACAGATGGTAATCAGCCCCAGCATTTT. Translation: CASSPGTDGNQPQHF.

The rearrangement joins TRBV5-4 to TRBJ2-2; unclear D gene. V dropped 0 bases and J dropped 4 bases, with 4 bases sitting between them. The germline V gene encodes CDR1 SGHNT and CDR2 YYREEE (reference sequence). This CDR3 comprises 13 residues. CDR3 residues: CASSLDSTGELFF. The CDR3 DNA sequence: TGTGCCAGCAGCTTGGACAGCACCGGGGAGCTGTTTTTT.

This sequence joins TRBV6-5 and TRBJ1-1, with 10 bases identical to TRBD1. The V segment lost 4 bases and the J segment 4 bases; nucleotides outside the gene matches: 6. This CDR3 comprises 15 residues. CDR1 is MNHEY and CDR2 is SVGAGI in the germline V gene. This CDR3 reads CASSSHGQGGTEAFF. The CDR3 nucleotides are TGTGCCAGCAGTTCACACGGACAGGGGGGCACTGAAGCTTTCTTT.

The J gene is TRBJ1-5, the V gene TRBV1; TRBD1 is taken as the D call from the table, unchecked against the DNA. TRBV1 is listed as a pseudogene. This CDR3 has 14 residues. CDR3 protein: CTSSHSGVNQPQHF. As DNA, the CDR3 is TGCACCAGCAGCCATTCAGGGGTCAATCAGCCCCAGCATTTT.